These 21 T cell receptor beta chains were all obtained from the same sample, sequenced in a study of CD8 T cells in Susac syndrome. RNA amounts of roughly 0.45 to 1 ug underwent reverse transcription with random hexamers. In TCRdb, the immunoSEQ multiplex PCR reads were re-called with MiXCR into one record per CDR3 protein. The sample contains some 130,000 distinct CDR3 sequences, around 80% of which appear only once. The sample consisted of CD8+ T cells from PBMCs. Receptors were obtained from a human donor with multiple sclerosis.

The chain employs TRBV27 and TRBJ2-7; the D gene is possibly TRBD1 (6 bases). Looked up from germline, CDR1 is MNHEY and CDR2 is SMNVEV (reference sequence). Deletions cut 10 bases from V and 3 bases from J, with 28 bases between. The CDR3 totals 17 residues. The chain's CDR3 is CATKYLTQGGSIYEQYF. CDR3 DNA sequence: TGTGCCACCAAATACCTCACACAAGGGGGTAGCATCTACGAGCAGTACTTC.

J is TRBJ2-2 and V is TRBV6-2 or TRBV6-3; the D gene is possibly TRBD1 (5 bases). Trimming took off 5 bases at V and 6 bases at J, with 7 bases between the two ends. This CDR3 contains 12 residues. CDR1 MNHEY and CDR2 SVGEGT come from the germline V gene. For the CDR3, the DNA is TGTGCCAGCAGTCCAGGGCCCGGGGAGCTGTTTTTT. Protein sequence: CASSPGPGELFF.

This clonotype was detected once. The rearrangement uses TRBV7-9 and TRBJ2-3, with unresolved D. Germline V CDR1 and CDR2: SEHNR, FQNEAQ (reference sequence). Trimming stripped 0 bases from V and 0 bases from J, with 16 bases between. This CDR3 is 18 amino acids long. The CDR3 sequence: CASSLARWRETSTDTQYF. For the CDR3, the DNA is TGTGCCAGCAGCTTAGCGCGGTGGCGAGAGACTAGCACAGATACGCAGTATTTT.

This sequence joins TRBV11-3 and TRBJ1-5; D unresolved. Germline V lookup: CDR1 SGHNT, CDR2 YENEEA. Trimming left V 0 bases short and J 3 bases short, with 12 bases between. The CDR3 contains 16 residues. The CDR3 DNA sequence: TGTGCCAGCAGCTTAGATGGAGATTACTACAATCAGCCCCAGCATTTT. Translating gives CASSLDGDYYNQPQHF.

The chain links TRBV12-3 or TRBV12-4 to TRBJ2-1; TRBD2 is a possible D gene (7 bases). The CDR3 is made up of 16 amino acids. V dropped 1 base and J dropped 2 bases, with 12 bases sitting between them. CDR3 DNA sequence: TGTGCCAGCAGTTTAGGTGGGGGGGCCCCCTACAATGAGCAGTTCTTC. Amino acids: CASSLGGGAPYNEQFF.

This chain joins TRBV2 and TRBJ2-1, with 7 bases matching TRBD2. J was trimmed by 3 bases and V by 8 bases; bases with no gene match: 1. CDR1 and CDR2 from the germline V gene are SNHLY and FYNNEI. The CDR3 is 12 amino acids. The CDR3 nucleotides are TGTGCCAGCCGGGGGGTCTACAATGAGCAGTTCTTC. Translating gives CASRGVYNEQFF.

The rearrangement links TRBV2 to TRBJ2-5; D is possibly TRBD1 (6 bases). Trimming took off 4 bases at V and 4 bases at J, with 22 bases between the two ends. Germline CDR1 is SNHLY and CDR2 is FYNNEI. The CDR3 is made up of 17 amino acids. The CDR3 bases are TGTGCCAGCAGTGGAGGACTGCAGTGGACAGCCGCAGAGACCCAGTACTTC. This encodes CASSGGLQWTAAETQYF.

The rearrangement joins TRBV27 to TRBJ2-1; 10 nucleotides agree with TRBD2. V lost 3 bases and J lost 4; bases outside the gene matches: 6. Germline V gene sequence: CDR1 MNHEY, CDR2 SMNVEV (reference sequence). This CDR3 contains 16 residues. The CDR3, as DNA: TGTGCCAGCAGTTTGGCCGGGACTAGCGAGTACAATGAGCAGTTCTTC. It specifies CASSLAGTSEYNEQFF.

This clonotype was counted only a few times. Compared with germline, one end of the junction differs, possibly owing to a read error. The chain uses TRBV4-1 and TRBJ1-1; D is undetermined. The CDR3 extends over 13 amino acids. Germline V CDR1 and CDR2: MGHRA, YSYEKL. The CDR3, as DNA: TGCGCCAGCAGCCAAGTGAAGAACGCTGAAGCTTTCTTT. Its translation is CASSQVKNAEAFF.

The table lists this clonotype with a few counts. This chain joins TRBV20-1 and TRBJ2-7; 9 bases are shared with TRBD1. Germline V CDR1 and CDR2: DFQATT, SNEGSKA (reference sequence). J gave up 3 bases and V 0 bases, and 3 bases lay outside the gene matches. The CDR3 loop spans 14 amino acids. This CDR3 is CSAREPGQGYEQYF. CDR3 bases: TGCAGTGCTAGAGAACCGGGACAGGGCTACGAGCAGTACTTC.

This clonotype was picked up one time. The CDR3 spells CASSQDLNNEQFF. In nucleotides, the CDR3 is TGCGCCAGCAGCCAAGATCTCAACAATGAGCAGTTCTTC. The chain carries TRBV4-3 and TRBJ2-1; the D is unclear. The CDR3 spans 13 residues. Germline lookup yields CDR1 LGHNA and CDR2 YSLEER. Trimming pared 0 bases from V and 5 bases from J, leaving 5 bases between.

The chain joins TRBV7-3 to TRBJ2-3; D may match TRBD1 or TRBD2 (6 bases each). In germline, CDR1 is SGHTA, CDR2 FQGTGA. Trimming took off 2 bases at V and 4 bases at J, with 13 bases between the two ends. CDR3 length: 15 residues. The CDR3 region has the DNA TGTGCCAGCAGCTTACGGGGGCCTAAGGCAGATACGCAGTATTTT. Its protein product is CASSLRGPKADTQYF.

The chain is built from TRBV15 and TRBJ1-2, with D possibly being TRBD1 (5 bases). The V and J ends lost 0 bases and 4 bases respectively, with 15 bases between them. Looked up from germline, CDR1 is LNHNV and CDR2 is YYDKDF (reference sequence). The CDR3 length is 16 residues. The CDR3 nucleotides read TGTGCCACCAGCAGAGATTTCGGGGGAGAAATCTATGGCTACACCTTC. As protein: CATSRDFGGEIYGYTF.

This chain links TRBV27 with TRBJ2-2, with 11 bases fitting TRBD1. The CDR3 runs to 15 residues. Germline CDR1 is MNHEY and CDR2 is SMNVEV (reference sequence). After removal of 6 bases from V and 5 bases from J, the junction contained 5 bases not matched to a gene. CDR3 DNA: TGTGCCAGCAGCCCGGGACAGGGGGGAACCGGGGAGCTGTTTTTT. It yields the protein CASSPGQGGTGELFF.

This chain joins TRBV10-1 and TRBJ2-7; a possible D gene is TRBD2 (7 bases). V was clipped by 3 bases and J by 6 bases, with 15 bases between them. Germline V gene lookup returns CDR1 WNHNN and CDR2 SYGVQD (reference sequence). This CDR3 region has 14 residues. CDR3 in DNA: TGCGCCAGCAGTGAACTCGAGGGGGAGGGCGAGCAGTACGTC. It translates to CASSELEGEGEQYV.

The chain couples TRBV13 to TRBJ2-6; TRBD1 matches at 9 bases. This CDR3 is built from 18 residues. Germline loops: CDR1 PRHDT, CDR2 FYEKMQ (reference sequence). Trimming cost V 8 bases and J 2 bases; bases outside gene matches: 13. CDR3 region: CASYDRDREIAGANVLTF. In nucleotides, the CDR3 is TGTGCCAGCTACGACCGGGACAGGGAAATCGCTGGGGCCAACGTCCTGACTTTC.

This chain connects TRBV7-9 to TRBJ2-7, with D unclear. The CDR3 extends over 14 amino acids. Trimming removed 2 bases from V and 2 bases from J, with 10 bases in between. Germline V gene lookup returns CDR1 SEHNR and CDR2 FQNEAQ (reference sequence). CDR3 amino acids: CASSLLEWPYEQYF. In nucleotides, the CDR3 is TGTGCCAGCAGCTTACTCGAGTGGCCCTACGAGCAGTACTTC.

The chain links TRBV27 to TRBJ2-3; TRBD1 is a possible D gene (5 bases). V was pared by 7 bases and J by 4 bases, with 12 bases between. From germline, CDR1 is MNHEY and CDR2 SMNVEV (reference sequence). The CDR3 covers 13 residues. In DNA form, the CDR3 reads TGTGCCAGCAAGAGTACAGGTCCAGATACGCAGTATTTT. Translation: CASKSTGPDTQYF.

The chain recombines TRBV19 with TRBJ2-1; 11 bases match TRBD2. Germline values: CDR1 LNHDA, CDR2 SQIVND (reference sequence). The CDR3 has 16 residues. J gave up 0 bases and V 2 bases, and 0 bases lay outside the gene matches. The CDR3 region is CASSITSGGSYNEQFF. The CDR3 DNA follows: TGTGCCAGTAGTATAACTAGCGGGGGCTCCTACAATGAGCAGTTCTTC.

This clonotype appeared a few times. This sequence joins TRBV6-2 or TRBV6-3 and TRBJ2-1, with 8 bases identical to TRBD2. The CDR3 extends over 14 amino acids. Germline lookup yields CDR1 MNHEY and CDR2 SVGEGT. J was trimmed by 4 bases and V by 8 bases; bases with no gene match: 7. The CDR3, as DNA: TGTGCCAGCGGGACGGGAGGGGGGTACAATGAGCAGTTCTTC. Protein sequence: CASGTGGGYNEQFF.

This CDR3 is CAWSGIDPGRVASSYNEQFF. Written as DNA, the CDR3 is TGTGCCTGGAGTGGGATTGATCCAGGTCGAGTTGCTAGTTCCTACAATGAGCAGTTCTTC. The chain uses TRBV30 and TRBJ2-1; D gene ambiguous. The ends were cut back, 1 base at V and 1 base at J, with 26 bases in the middle. Germline V CDR1 and CDR2: GTSNPN, SVGIG (reference sequence). This CDR3 contains 20 residues. Based on the CDR3 plus reference TRBV30 and TRBJ2-1, the full variable domain is SQTIHQWPATLVQPVGSPLSLECTVEGTSNPNLYWYRQAAGRGLQLLFYSVGIGQISSEVPQNLSASRPQDRQFILSSKKLLLSDSGFYLCAWSGIDPGRVASSYNEQFFGPGTRLTVL.